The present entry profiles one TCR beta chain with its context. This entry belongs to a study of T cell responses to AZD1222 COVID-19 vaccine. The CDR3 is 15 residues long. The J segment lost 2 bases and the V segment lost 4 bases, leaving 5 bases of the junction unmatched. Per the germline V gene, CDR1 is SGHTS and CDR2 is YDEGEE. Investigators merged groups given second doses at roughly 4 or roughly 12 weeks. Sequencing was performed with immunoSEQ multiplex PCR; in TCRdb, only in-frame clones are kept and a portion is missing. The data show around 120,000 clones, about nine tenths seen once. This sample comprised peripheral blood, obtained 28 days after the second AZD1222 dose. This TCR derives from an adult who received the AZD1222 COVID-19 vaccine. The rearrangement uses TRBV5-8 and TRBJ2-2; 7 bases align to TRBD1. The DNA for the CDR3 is TGTGCCAGCAGCCTGGACAGGTCAAACACCGGGGAGCTGTTTTTT. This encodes CASSLDRSNTGELFF.